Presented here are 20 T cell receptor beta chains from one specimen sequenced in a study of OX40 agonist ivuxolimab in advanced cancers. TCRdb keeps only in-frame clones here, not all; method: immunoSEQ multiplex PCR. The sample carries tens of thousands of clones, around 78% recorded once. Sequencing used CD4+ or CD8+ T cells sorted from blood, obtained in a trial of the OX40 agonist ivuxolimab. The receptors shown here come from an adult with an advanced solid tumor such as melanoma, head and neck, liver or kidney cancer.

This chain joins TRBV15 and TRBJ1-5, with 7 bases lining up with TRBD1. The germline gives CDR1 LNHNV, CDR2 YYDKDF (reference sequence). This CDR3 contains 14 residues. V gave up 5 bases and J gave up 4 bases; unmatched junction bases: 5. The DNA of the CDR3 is TGTGCCACCAGCGAGGGGGCCCATAATCAGCCCCAGCATTTT. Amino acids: CATSEGAHNQPQHF.

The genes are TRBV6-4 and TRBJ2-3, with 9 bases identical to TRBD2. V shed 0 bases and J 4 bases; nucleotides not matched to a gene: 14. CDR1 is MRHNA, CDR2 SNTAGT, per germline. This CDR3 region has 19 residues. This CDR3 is CASSDSPLSVAGVADTQYF. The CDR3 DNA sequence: TGTGCCAGCAGTGACTCCCCGTTATCGGTAGCGGGAGTTGCAGATACGCAGTATTTT.

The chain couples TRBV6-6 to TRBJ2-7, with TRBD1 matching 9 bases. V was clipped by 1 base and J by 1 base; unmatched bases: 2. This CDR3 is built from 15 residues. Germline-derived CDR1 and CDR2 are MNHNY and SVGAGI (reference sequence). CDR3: CASSYWGTGSYEQYF. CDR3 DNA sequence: TGTGCCAGCAGTTACTGGGGGACAGGGTCCTACGAGCAGTACTTC.

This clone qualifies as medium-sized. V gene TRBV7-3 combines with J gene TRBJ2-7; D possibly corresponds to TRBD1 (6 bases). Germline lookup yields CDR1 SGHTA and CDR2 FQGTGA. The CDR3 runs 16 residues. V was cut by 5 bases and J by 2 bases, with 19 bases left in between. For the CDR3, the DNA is TGTGCCAGCAGCGCACAGGGTGGAGAGGGAACCTACGAGCAGTACTTC. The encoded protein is CASSAQGGEGTYEQYF.

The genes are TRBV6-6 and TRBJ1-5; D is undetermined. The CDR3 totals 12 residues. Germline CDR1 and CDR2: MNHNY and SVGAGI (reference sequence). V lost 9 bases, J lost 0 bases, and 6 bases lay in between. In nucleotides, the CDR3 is TGTGCCAGTACGAATAGCAATCAGCCCCAGCATTTT. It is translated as CASTNSNQPQHF.

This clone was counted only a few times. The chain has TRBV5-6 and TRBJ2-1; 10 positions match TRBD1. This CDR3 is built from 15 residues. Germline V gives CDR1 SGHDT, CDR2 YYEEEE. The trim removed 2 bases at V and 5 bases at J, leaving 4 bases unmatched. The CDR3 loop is CASSLGTGANNEQFF. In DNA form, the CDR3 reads TGTGCCAGCAGCTTAGGGACAGGGGCGAACAATGAGCAGTTCTTC. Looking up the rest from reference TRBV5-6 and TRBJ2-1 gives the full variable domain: DAGVTQSPTHLIKTRGQQVTLRCSPKSGHDTVSWYQQALGQGPQFIFQYYEEEERQRGNFPDRFSGHQFPNYSSELNVNALLLGDSALYLCASSLGTGANNEQFFGPGTRLTVL.

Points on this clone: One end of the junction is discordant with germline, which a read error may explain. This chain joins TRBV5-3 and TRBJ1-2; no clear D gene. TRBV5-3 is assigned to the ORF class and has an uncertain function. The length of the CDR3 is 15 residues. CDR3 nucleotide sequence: TGTGCCAGCAGCTTGAGGACCAGAGGGAACTATGGCTACACCTTC. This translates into CASSLRTRGNYGYTF.

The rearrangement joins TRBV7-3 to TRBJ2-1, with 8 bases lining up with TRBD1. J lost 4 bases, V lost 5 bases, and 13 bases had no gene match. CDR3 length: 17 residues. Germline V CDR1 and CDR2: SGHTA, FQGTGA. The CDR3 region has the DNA TGTGCCAGCAGCGCGACCGACAGGGGTCTAAGGTACAATGAGCAGTTCTTC. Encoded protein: CASSATDRGLRYNEQFF.

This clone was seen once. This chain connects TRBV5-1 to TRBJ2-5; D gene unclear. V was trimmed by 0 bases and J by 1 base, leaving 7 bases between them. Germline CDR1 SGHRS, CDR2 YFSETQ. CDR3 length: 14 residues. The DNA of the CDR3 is TGCGCCAGCAGCTTGGAGGGAAGCCAAGAGACCCAGTACTTC. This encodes CASSLEGSQETQYF.

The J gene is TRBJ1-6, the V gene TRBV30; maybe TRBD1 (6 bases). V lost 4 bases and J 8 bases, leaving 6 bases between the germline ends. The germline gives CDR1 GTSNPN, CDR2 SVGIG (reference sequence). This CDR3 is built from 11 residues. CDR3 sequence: CAWTGDSPLHF. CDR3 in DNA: TGTGCCTGGACAGGGGATTCACCCCTCCACTTT.

The CDR3 bases are TGTGCCAGTAGTATAGCGGGAGTTGCCAACTACGAGCAGTACTTC. Translating gives CASSIAGVANYEQYF. V gene TRBV19 combines with J gene TRBJ2-7; a weak D match, TRBD2 (6 bases). In germline, CDR1 is LNHDA, CDR2 SQIVND (reference sequence). Trimming left V 1 base short and J 3 bases short, with 13 bases between. The CDR3 runs to 15 residues. Drawing the rest from reference TRBV19 and TRBJ2-7, the complete variable domain is DGGITQSPKYLFRKEGQNVTLSCEQNLNHDAMYWYRQDPGQGLRLIYYSQIVNDFQKGDIAEGYSVSREKKESFPLTVTSAQKNPTAFYLCASSIAGVANYEQYFGPGTRLTVT.

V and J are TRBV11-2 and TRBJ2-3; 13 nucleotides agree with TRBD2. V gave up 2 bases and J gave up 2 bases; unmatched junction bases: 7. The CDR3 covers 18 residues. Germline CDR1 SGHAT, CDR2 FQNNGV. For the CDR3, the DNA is TGTGCCAGCAGCTTACGGACTAGCGGGAGTCGTGCCACAGATACGCAGTATTTT. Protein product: CASSLRTSGSRATDTQYF.

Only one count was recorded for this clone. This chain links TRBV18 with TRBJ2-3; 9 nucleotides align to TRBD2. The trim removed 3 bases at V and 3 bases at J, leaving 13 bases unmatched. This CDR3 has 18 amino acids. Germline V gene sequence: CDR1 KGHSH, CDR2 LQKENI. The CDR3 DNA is TGTGCCAGCTCACCCTACGGTAGCGGGGGACATAGTACAGATACGCAGTATTTT. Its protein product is CASSPYGSGGHSTDTQYF. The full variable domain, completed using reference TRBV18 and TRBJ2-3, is NAGVMQNPRHLVRRRGQEARLRCSPMKGHSHVYWYRQLPEEGLKFMVYLQKENIIDESGMPKERFSAEFPKEGPSILRIQQVVRGDSAAYFCASSPYGSGGHSTDTQYFGPGTRLTVL.

The CDR3: CASSERGVSYEQYF. CDR3 in DNA: TGCGCCAGCAGTGAGAGGGGGGTCTCCTACGAGCAGTACTTC. This chain connects TRBV10-1 to TRBJ2-7, with D possibly called TRBD1 or TRBD2 (6 bases each). Germline V gene sequence: CDR1 WNHNN, CDR2 SYGVQD (reference sequence). V lost 2 bases and J lost 0, with 8 bases in between. There are 14 residues in the CDR3.

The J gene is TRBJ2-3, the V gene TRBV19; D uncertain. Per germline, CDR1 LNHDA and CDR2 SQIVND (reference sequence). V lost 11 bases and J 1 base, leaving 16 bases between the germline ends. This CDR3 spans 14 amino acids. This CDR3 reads CAVRPTPRTDTQYF. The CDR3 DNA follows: TGTGCCGTCCGGCCGACGCCCCGCACAGATACGCAGTATTTT.

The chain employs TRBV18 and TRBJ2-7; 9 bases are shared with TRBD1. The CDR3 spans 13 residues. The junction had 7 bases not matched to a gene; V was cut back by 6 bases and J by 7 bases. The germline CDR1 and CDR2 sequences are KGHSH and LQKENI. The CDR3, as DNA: TGTGCCAGCTCTTTCGGACAGGGGTGGGAGCAGTACTTC. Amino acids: CASSFGQGWEQYF.

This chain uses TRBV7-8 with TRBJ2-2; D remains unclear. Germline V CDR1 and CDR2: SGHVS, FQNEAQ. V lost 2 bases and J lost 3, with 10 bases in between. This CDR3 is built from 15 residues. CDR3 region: CASSLWLRDTGELFF. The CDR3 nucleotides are TGTGCCAGCAGCTTATGGCTCCGTGACACCGGGGAGCTGTTTTTT.

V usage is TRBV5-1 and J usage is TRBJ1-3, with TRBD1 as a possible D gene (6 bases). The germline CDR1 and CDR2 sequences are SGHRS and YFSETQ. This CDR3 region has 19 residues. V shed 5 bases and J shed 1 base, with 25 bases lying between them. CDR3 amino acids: CASSNGQPAFTLSGNTIYF. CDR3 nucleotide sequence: TGCGCCAGCAGTAACGGACAGCCTGCTTTTACTTTATCTGGAAACACCATATATTTT. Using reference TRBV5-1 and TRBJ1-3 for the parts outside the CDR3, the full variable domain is KAGVTQTPRYLIKTRGQQVTLSCSPISGHRSVSWYQQTPGQGLQFLFEYFSETQRNKGNFPGRFSGRQFSNSRSEMNVSTLELGDSALYLCASSNGQPAFTLSGNTIYFGEGSWLTVV.

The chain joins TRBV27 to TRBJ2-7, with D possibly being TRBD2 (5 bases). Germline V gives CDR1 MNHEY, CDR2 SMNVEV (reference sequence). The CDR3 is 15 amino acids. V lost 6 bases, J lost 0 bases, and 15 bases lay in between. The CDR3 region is CASSQRADSSYEQYF. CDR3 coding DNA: TGTGCCAGCAGCCAGAGGGCGGATTCCTCCTACGAGCAGTACTTC.

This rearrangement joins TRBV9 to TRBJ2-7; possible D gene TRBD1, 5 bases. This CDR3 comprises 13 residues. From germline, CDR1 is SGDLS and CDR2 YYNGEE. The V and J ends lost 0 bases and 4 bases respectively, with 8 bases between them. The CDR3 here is CASSVAGSYEQYF. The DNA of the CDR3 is TGTGCCAGCAGCGTAGCAGGGTCTTACGAGCAGTACTTC. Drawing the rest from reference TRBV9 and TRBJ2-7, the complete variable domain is DSGVTQTPKHLITATGQRVTLRCSPRSGDLSVYWYQQSLDQGLQFLIQYYNGEERAKGNILERFSAQQFPDLHSELNLSSLELGDSALYFCASSVAGSYEQYFGPGTRLTVT.